These 12 T cell receptor beta chains were all obtained from the same sample, sequenced in a study of control samples from healthy donors and cancer patients. Assay used: immunoSEQ multiplex PCR; TCRdb lists only in-frame clones, some missing. The sample records around 230,000 clones, around 94% being singletons. Source material: blood. These receptors all come from a man aged 50 or older in good health.

The chain uses TRBV4-3 and TRBJ2-1; D gene ambiguous. In germline, CDR1 is LGHNA, CDR2 YSLEER. The CDR3 consists of 13 residues. With 2 bases removed from V and 5 bases from J, the gap between germline ends came to 7 bases. The CDR3 region has the DNA TGCGCCAGCAGCCAATACGCTAACAATGAGCAGTTCTTC. Amino acids: CASSQYANNEQFF.

V usage is TRBV11-3 and J usage is TRBJ2-2, with D possibly matching TRBD1 (6 bases). Germline CDR1 SGHNT, CDR2 YENEEA. This CDR3 contains 13 residues. Trimming stripped 6 bases from V and 6 bases from J, with 11 bases between. CDR3 in DNA: TGTGCCAGCAGTCAAACAGGGTCCGGGGAGCTGTTTTTT. This codes for CASSQTGSGELFF.

V and J are TRBV11-2 and TRBJ2-1; a possible D gene is TRBD2 (5 bases). Germline CDR1 is SGHAT and CDR2 is FQNNGV. Trimming removed 4 bases at V and 0 bases at J, with 10 bases between. This CDR3 is built from 15 residues. CDR3 amino acids: CASSSRLLSYNEQFF. The CDR3 bases are TGTGCCAGCAGCTCGAGACTACTCTCCTACAATGAGCAGTTCTTC.

The chain combines TRBV2 with TRBJ2-2; 7 positions match TRBD1. Trimming took 3 bases from V and 4 from J; bases not matched to a gene: 5. The CDR3 consists of 15 residues. Germline values: CDR1 SNHLY, CDR2 FYNNEI. The CDR3 here is CASSDLGTVTGELFF. As DNA, the CDR3 is TGTGCCAGCAGTGATCTTGGGACAGTCACCGGGGAGCTGTTTTTT.

J is TRBJ2-5 and V is TRBV6-5; D ambiguous. V lost 5 bases and J lost 4, with 11 bases in between. The CDR3 consists of 13 residues. Germline lookup yields CDR1 MNHEY and CDR2 SVGAGI. CDR3 in amino acids: CASSTVFRETQYF. The CDR3 DNA is TGTGCCAGCAGTACCGTGTTTAGAGAGACCCAGTACTTC.

This CDR3 reads CASSSTGTRYGYTF. CDR3 nucleotides: TGTGCCAGCAGCTCAACCGGGACAAGATATGGCTACACCTTC. The V call is TRBV5-4, the J call TRBJ1-2; TRBD1 might be the D (6 bases). The CDR3 loop spans 14 amino acids. Trimming removed 3 bases from V and 5 bases from J, with 14 bases in between. The germline CDR1 and CDR2 sequences are SGHNT and YYREEE (reference sequence).

This chain connects TRBV13 to TRBJ2-2; TRBD1 aligns across 8 bases. CDR1 is PRHDT and CDR2 is FYEKMQ in the germline V gene (reference sequence). The junction had 4 bases not matched to a gene; V was cut back by 4 bases and J by 0 bases. This CDR3 comprises 16 residues. The DNA of the CDR3 is TGTGCCAGCAGCTCCTCGGACAGGGCGAACACCGGGGAGCTGTTTTTT. Its translation is CASSSSDRANTGELFF. Supplemented by reference TRBV13 and TRBJ2-2, the full variable domain reads AAGVIQSPRHLIKEKRETATLKCYPIPRHDTVYWYQQGPGQDPQFLISFYEKMQSDKGSIPDRFSAQQFSDYHSELNMSSLELGDSALYFCASSSSDRANTGELFFGEGSRLTVL.

The table lists this clone with a count of one. The rearrangement uses TRBV11-2 and TRBJ2-2; D gene uncertain. Germline CDR1 and CDR2: SGHAT and FQNNGV. The CDR3 spans 15 residues. The ends were cut back, 5 bases at V and 2 bases at J, with 12 bases in the middle. CDR3 nucleotides: TGTGCCAGCAGCAGGCGAGGAATTAACACCGGGGAGCTGTTTTTT. Amino acids: CASSRRGINTGELFF. Based on the CDR3 plus reference TRBV11-2 and TRBJ2-2, the full variable domain is EAGVAQSPRYKIIEKRQSVAFWCNPISGHATLYWYQQILGQGPKLLIQFQNNGVVDDSQLPKDRFSAERLKGVDSTLKIQPAKLEDSAVYLCASSRRGINTGELFFGEGSRLTVL.

This clone was observed a few times. The chain couples TRBV5-4 to TRBJ2-4; perhaps D is TRBD1 or TRBD2 (6 bases each). V was trimmed by 4 bases and J by 1 base, leaving 15 bases between them. CDR3 length: 16 residues. CDR1 and CDR2 (germline): SGHNT, YYREEE (reference sequence). CDR3 sequence: CASSLEEGGAKNIQYF. CDR3 bases: TGTGCCAGCAGCCTCGAGGAAGGGGGGGCCAAAAACATTCAGTACTTC.

This clone was recorded once. Other DNA sequences from this sample encode an identical CDR3 as well. V gene TRBV6-6 combines with J gene TRBJ2-7; D perhaps matches TRBD2 (7 bases). CDR1 and CDR2 from the germline V gene are MNHNY and SVGAGI (reference sequence). The V and J ends lost 2 bases and 3 bases respectively, with 14 bases between them. The CDR3 is 15 amino acids. The DNA for the CDR3 is TGTGCCAGCAGTTACGGTAGGGGGGGGTTCTACGAGCAGTACTTC. Encoded protein: CASSYGRGGFYEQYF.

V is TRBV6-6 and J is TRBJ1-1, with 8 nucleotides matching TRBD1. Germline CDR1 and CDR2: MNHNY and SVGAGI (reference sequence). This CDR3 has 14 amino acids. V gave up 8 bases and J gave up 0 bases; unmatched junction bases: 5. The CDR3 DNA follows: TGTGCCAGCTCTCGGACAGGGATGAACACTGAAGCTTTCTTT. Its translation: CASSRTGMNTEAFF.

The CDR3 region has the DNA TGTGCCACCAGTGATGGGGGACTAGGCACACTTGAGCAGTTCTTC. Its translation: CATSDGGLGTLEQFF. The chain carries TRBV24-1 and TRBJ2-1; 8 bases fit TRBD2. The germline V gene encodes CDR1 KGHDR and CDR2 SFDVKD. The CDR3 loop spans 15 amino acids. Trimming at V came to 3 bases and at J to 9 bases, leaving 9 bases not matched to a gene.